This T cell receptor (beta chain) originates from a study of cytomegalovirus exposure and HLA in healthy donors. Study-wide context: Earlier results showed 117 million unique TCR beta sequences derived from approximately 180 million T cells. Study-wide results and caveats: HLA alleles showed associations with around 15,000 TCR beta sequences in a later analysis, at a 0.05 false discovery rate. HLA restriction was apparent for most CMV-associated TCR beta chains in a later analysis. Further analysis, carried out later, found HLA-associated TCR beta chains more clonally expanded than equally common other chains.

In the case of this clone: As yet, its antigen is unknown.

Both 60 Vbeta primers and 13 Jbeta primers went into the PCR. This table comes from immunoSEQ multiplex PCR, and its TCRdb copy is limited to in-frame clones, with some not included. The sample contains 70,000 to 80,000 clones, approximately 72% of which appear only once. Per germline, CDR1 SGHTA and CDR2 FQGNSA. The CDR3 covers 15 residues. V was trimmed by 5 bases and J by 4 bases, leaving 14 bases between them. The sample was PBMCs. The rearrangement links TRBV7-2 to TRBJ1-4; D possibly corresponds to TRBD1 (6 bases). This receptor was taken from a woman in her forties in good health and CMV-seropositive. DNA for the CDR3: TGTGCCAGCAGCGCTTCGGAAGGGGGTAATGAAAAACTGTTTTTT. Its protein is CASSASEGGNEKLFF. Combining the CDR3 with reference TRBV7-2 and TRBJ1-4 gives the whole variable domain GAGVSQSPSNKVTEKGKDVELRCDPISGHTALYWYRQSLGQGLEFLIYFQGNSAPDKSGLPSDRFSAERTGGSVSTLTIQRTQQEDSAVYLCASSASEGGNEKLFFGSGTQLSVL.